What follows describes a single T cell receptor beta chain. Its antigen is not identified. Method: immunoSEQ multiplex PCR; TCRdb's copy keeps in-frame clones and lacks some. The profile covers 330,000 or so clones, with roughly 67% appearing a single time and approximately 6% taken by the ten largest. The CDR3 loop spans 20 amino acids. Germline V lookup: CDR1 SGHVS, CDR2 FQNEAQ. The V gene end was trimmed by 1 base and the J gene end by 4 bases; junction bases not matched to a gene: 21. The data were taken from a study of cytotoxic CD8 clonotypes in ibrutinib-treated CLL. Study-level background: Patients gave response samples after a median approximately eleven months of treatment, range 6 to 36. Study-wide results and caveats: Clonality was higher at baseline than in age-matched healthy donors and tracked circulating CD8+ T-cell counts.

The origin of this receptor is a human donor with chronic lymphocytic leukemia. The genes are TRBV7-8 and TRBJ1-1; TRBD1 agrees at 7 bases. Sequenced here: PBMCs, sampled after 36 months of ibrutinib treatment. In DNA, the CDR3 is TGTGCCAGCAGCTTAGTTCCGGACAGGAGGTTTGCGTCCGCGGCCACTGAAGCTTTCTTT. This gives the protein CASSLVPDRRFASAATEAFF.